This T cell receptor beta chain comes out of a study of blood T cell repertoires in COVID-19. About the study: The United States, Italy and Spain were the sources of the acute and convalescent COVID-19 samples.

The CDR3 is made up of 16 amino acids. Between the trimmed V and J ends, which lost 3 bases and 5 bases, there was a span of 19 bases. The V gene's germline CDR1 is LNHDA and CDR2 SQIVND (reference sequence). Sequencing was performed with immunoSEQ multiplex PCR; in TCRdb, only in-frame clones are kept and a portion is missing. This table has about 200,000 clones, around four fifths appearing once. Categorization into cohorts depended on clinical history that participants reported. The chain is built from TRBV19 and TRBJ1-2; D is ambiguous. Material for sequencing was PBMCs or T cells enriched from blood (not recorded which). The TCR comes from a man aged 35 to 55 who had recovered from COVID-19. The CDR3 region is CASSIGRGSLGYGYTF. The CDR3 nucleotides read TGTGCCAGTAGTATCGGGCGCGGGTCTCTAGGGTATGGCTACACCTTC.